The 21 T cell receptor beta chains in this list originate from one sample, sequenced in a study of blood T cell repertoires in COVID-19. Some clones are missing from TCRdb's copy, which holds only in-frame ones; the method was immunoSEQ multiplex PCR. The sample includes over 250,000 clones, around 87% of them seen just once. Material for sequencing was PBMCs or T cells enriched from blood (not recorded which). The receptors here all came from a woman in her twenties or thirties who had recovered from COVID-19.

V gene TRBV6-5 combines with J gene TRBJ1-5; the match to TRBD1 covers 7 bases. The CDR3 has 13 amino acids. Germline V gives CDR1 MNHEY, CDR2 SVGAGI. With 4 bases clipped from V and 6 bases from J, the junction kept 3 bases outside the gene matches. Here the CDR3 reads CASSFTGAQPQHF. CDR3 DNA: TGTGCCAGCAGTTTCACAGGGGCTCAGCCCCAGCATTTT.

In nucleotides, the CDR3 is TGCGCCAGCAGCGTGGAGGGGACAGGGAACTATGGCTACACCTTC. This codes for CASSVEGTGNYGYTF. The chain is built from TRBV5-1 and TRBJ1-2; 9 nucleotides agree with TRBD1. Unmatched junction bases numbered 6, after V lost 4 bases and J lost 2 bases. The CDR3 runs 15 residues. Germline lookup yields CDR1 SGHRS and CDR2 YFSETQ.

J is TRBJ2-1 and V is TRBV14; 8 bases map to TRBD1. V shed 0 bases, J shed 9 bases, and the junction held 16 bases outside the gene matches. Germline loops: CDR1 SGHDN, CDR2 FVKESK. This CDR3 has 18 amino acids. The CDR3 coding sequence is TGTGCCAGCAGCCAAGAACGTGGGGGACAGGTAATAGGCAGTGAGCAGTTCTTC. Amino acids: CASSQERGGQVIGSEQFF.

This clone showed up just once. The gene calls are TRBV10-3 and TRBJ2-7, with TRBD1 matching 8 bases. V shed 3 bases and J 2 bases; nucleotides not matched to a gene: 9. This CDR3 has 16 amino acids. CDR1 ENHRY and CDR2 SYGVKD come from the germline V gene. CDR3 sequence reads: CAISDGGRGQPYEQYF. DNA for the CDR3: TGTGCCATCAGTGATGGGGGCAGGGGGCAGCCCTACGAGCAGTACTTC.

V usage is TRBV6-5 and J usage is TRBJ2-5; 7 bases are a match to TRBD2. Germline assignment: CDR1 MNHEY and CDR2 SVGAGI. The ends lost 7 bases at V and 5 bases at J; junction bases unmatched: 4. The CDR3 loop spans 12 amino acids. The CDR3 protein is CASMGGRETQYF. The CDR3, as DNA: TGTGCCAGCATGGGAGGGAGGGAGACCCAGTACTTC.

This rearrangement joins TRBV28 to TRBJ1-2; 7 bases match TRBD1. After removal of 5 bases from V and 2 bases from J, the junction contained 2 bases not matched to a gene. The germline gives CDR1 MDHEN, CDR2 SYDVKM. CDR3 length: 13 amino acids. CDR3 coding DNA: TGTGCCAGCAGTCGACAGGGAAACTATGGCTACACCTTC. Amino acids: CASSRQGNYGYTF.

This chain uses TRBV6-5 with TRBJ1-1; D gene uncertain. The V gene's germline CDR1 is MNHEY and CDR2 SVGAGI. The CDR3 runs 14 residues. Trimming left V 7 bases short and J 0 bases short, with 12 bases between. CDR3 nucleotides: TGTGCCAGCATCAACGGAGGGATGAACACTGAAGCTTTCTTT. As protein: CASINGGMNTEAFF.

The chain uses TRBV7-4 and TRBJ2-7; TRBD2 matches at 8 bases. This CDR3 region has 15 residues. V lost 5 bases and J lost 3; bases outside the gene matches: 9. Germline CDR1 reads SGHVT; CDR2 reads SQSDAQ. CDR3 sequence reads: CASSPGGAKDYEQYF. Written as DNA, the CDR3 is TGTGCCAGCAGCCCGGGGGGGGCCAAAGACTACGAGCAGTACTTC.

The V gene is TRBV5-4, the J gene TRBJ2-3; TRBD2 matches at 12 bases. Trimming at V came to 4 bases and at J to 0 bases, leaving 9 bases not matched to a gene. Germline lookup yields CDR1 SGHNT and CDR2 YYREEE (reference sequence). The CDR3 has 18 residues. Here the CDR3 reads CASSPLAGGISSTDTQYF. The CDR3 nucleotides read TGTGCCAGCAGCCCTCTAGCGGGGGGGATATCTAGCACAGATACGCAGTATTTT.

This clone was seen a handful of times. This rearrangement joins TRBV2 to TRBJ1-2, with D possibly being TRBD1 (5 bases). The CDR3 runs 13 residues. Trimming removed 5 bases at V and 6 bases at J, with 13 bases between. CDR1 is SNHLY and CDR2 is FYNNEI in the germline V gene. The CDR3 DNA is TGTGCCAGCAGTTTGGAGACAGATCATGGCTACACCTTC. As protein: CASSLETDHGYTF.

J is TRBJ1-1 and V is TRBV5-1; TRBD1 is a possible D gene (5 bases). Trimming took 4 bases from V and 3 from J, leaving 16 bases between them. Germline V lookup: CDR1 SGHRS, CDR2 YFSETQ. This CDR3 comprises 15 residues. In DNA form, the CDR3 reads TGCGCCAGCAGCCCCGTCGGGGGTGCGGACACTGAAGCTTTCTTT. Protein: CASSPVGGADTEAFF.

The chain joins TRBV29-1 to TRBJ1-2, with TRBD1 identical over 7 bases. From germline, CDR1 is SQVTM and CDR2 ANQGSEA. The CDR3 sequence is 14 residues long. V was pared by 4 bases and J by 3 bases, with 8 bases of the junction left unmatched. CDR3 DNA sequence: TGCAGCGTTGGGGGACGGACAGGAGACTATGGCTACACCTTC. Its protein product is CSVGGRTGDYGYTF.

This clone was picked up many times. CDR3 sequence (DNA): TGTGCCAGCAGCATACGGGACAGGGAGAACACTGAAGCTTTCTTT. Protein product: CASSIRDRENTEAFF. The chain employs TRBV4-2 and TRBJ1-1; 9 bases align to TRBD1. Germline trimming cut 5 bases from V and 1 base from J; bases unmatched to any gene: 5. The CDR3 has 15 residues. The V gene's germline CDR1 is LGHNA and CDR2 YNFKEQ.

The chain links TRBV12-5 to TRBJ1-1; no clear D. The CDR3 is made up of 17 amino acids. Germline loops: CDR1 LGHNT, CDR2 FRNRAP. Deletions cut 0 bases from V and 4 bases from J, with 18 bases between. The CDR3 loop is CASGLVLTGGGFTEAFF. In DNA form, the CDR3 reads TGTGCTAGTGGTTTGGTACTAACGGGAGGAGGTTTCACTGAAGCTTTCTTT. Full variable domain (remainder filled in from reference TRBV12-5 and TRBJ1-1): DARVTQTPRHKVTEMGQEVTMRCQPILGHNTVFWYRQTMMQGLELLAYFRNRAPLDDSGMPKDRFSAEMPDATLATLKIQPSEPRDSAVYFCASGLVLTGGGFTEAFFGQGTRLTVV.

Details on this clone: A much larger clonotype is one base distant, so this may be a read error. The chain uses TRBV27 and TRBJ2-7; D gene uncertain. Deletions cut 2 bases from V and 2 bases from J, with 7 bases between. There are 13 residues in the CDR3. Germline V gene lookup returns CDR1 MNHEY and CDR2 SMNVEV (reference sequence). The CDR3 sequence: CASSLARTYEQYF. CDR3 in DNA: TGTGCCAGCAGTTTAGCCAGAACCTACGAGCAGTACTTC.

The V call is TRBV19, the J call TRBJ1-2; D is possibly TRBD1 (6 bases). The germline CDR1 and CDR2 sequences are LNHDA and SQIVND (reference sequence). Between the trimmed V and J ends, which lost 6 bases and 8 bases, there was a span of 13 bases. The CDR3 contains 12 residues. DNA for the CDR3: TGTGCCAGTAGCCCGACAGGCGGCGGCTACACCTTC. Protein sequence: CASSPTGGGYTF.

The chain employs TRBV7-8 and TRBJ2-5, with a weak D call TRBD1 (6 bases). The V end was cut by 5 bases, the J end by 4 bases, with 17 bases between. CDR1 is SGHVS, CDR2 FQNEAQ, per germline. The CDR3 sequence is 15 residues long. As DNA, the CDR3 is TGTGCCAGCAGCCCCCCTGGGGGCAGCCGAGAGACCCAGTACTTC. It translates to CASSPPGGSRETQYF.

This rearrangement joins TRBV7-9 to TRBJ2-4, with a possible D match to TRBD2 (5 bases). V lost 1 base, J lost 8 bases, and 12 bases lay in between. The CDR3 has 14 residues. The germline CDR1 and CDR2 sequences are SEHNR and FQNEAQ (reference sequence). Here the CDR3 DNA reads TGTGCCAGCAGCTTAGGAACCTCCGGGGACATTCAGTACTTC. Translated, it gives CASSLGTSGDIQYF.

The rearrangement uses TRBV16 and TRBJ1-5; D perhaps matches TRBD1 (6 bases). Germline-derived CDR1 and CDR2 are KGHSY and FQNENV. This CDR3 spans 17 amino acids. V was clipped by 7 bases and J by 2 bases, with 21 bases between them. The CDR3 coding sequence is TGTGCCAGCAACCCGGCGGGGGGGGGCGGCCGCAATCAGCCCCAGCATTTT. This encodes CASNPAGGGGRNQPQHF.

The chain employs TRBV6-4 and TRBJ1-2; D gene uncertain. V shed 0 bases and J shed 7 bases, with 9 bases lying between them. CDR1 is MRHNA, CDR2 SNTAGT, per germline. The CDR3 is made up of 13 amino acids. Here the CDR3 DNA reads TGTGCCAGCAGTGACTCAGGCAGGCTTGGCTACACCTTC. Translation: CASSDSGRLGYTF.

This clone has a single count. CDR3: CSVERGVETYGYTF. CDR3 bases: TGCAGCGTTGAACGGGGAGTAGAGACCTATGGCTACACCTTC. V gene TRBV29-1 combines with J gene TRBJ1-2; D unresolved. The germline CDR1 and CDR2 sequences are SQVTM and ANQGSEA. The CDR3 totals 14 residues. The V end lost 2 bases, the J end lost 4 bases, and 14 bases lay between the germline ends.